The 14 T cell receptor beta chains presented below share a single source sample, sequenced in a study of blood T cell repertoires in COVID-19. The table came from immunoSEQ multiplex PCR; TCRdb's copy has only in-frame clones and leaves some out. Of about 56,000 clones listed, 89% were seen once; the top ten hold 15% to 25%. Input material: peripheral blood. Source of these receptors: a human donor in a cohort sampled during active COVID-19.

The J gene is TRBJ2-3, the V gene TRBV7-2, with TRBD2 as a possible D gene (6 bases). Germline V CDR1 and CDR2: SGHTA, FQGNSA. V lost 3 bases and J 0 bases, leaving 10 bases between the germline ends. The CDR3 is 15 residues long. CDR3 DNA sequence: TGTGCCAGCAGCTTTTTGGGGGGAAGCACAGATACGCAGTATTTT. It encodes CASSFLGGSTDTQYF.

The gene calls are TRBV15 and TRBJ1-6, with 7 bases that match TRBD1. The V segment lost 3 bases and the J segment 9 bases; nucleotides outside the gene matches: 17. The CDR3 is made up of 18 amino acids. Per the germline V gene, CDR1 is LNHNV and CDR2 is YYDKDF (reference sequence). CDR3 bases: TGTGCCACCAGCAGTCCTCAGGCGACAGGGAGTACGATTTCACCCCTCCACTTT. It translates to CATSSPQATGSTISPLHF.

The chain carries TRBV12-3 or TRBV12-4 and TRBJ1-6; D unresolved. Trimming shortened V by 7 bases and J by 5 bases, and 6 bases separated the two germline ends. The CDR3 is made up of 12 amino acids. This chain's CDR3 is CASKRDNSPLHF. CDR3 DNA sequence: TGTGCCAGCAAGAGAGATAATTCACCCCTCCACTTT.

The rearrangement links TRBV19 to TRBJ2-3; 13 bases line up with TRBD2. There are 16 residues in the CDR3. The V segment lost 6 bases and the J segment 5 bases; nucleotides outside the gene matches: 8. Germline V gene sequence: CDR1 LNHDA, CDR2 SQIVND (reference sequence). CDR3 region: CASRPRTSGGRDTQYF. CDR3 nucleotides: TGTGCCAGTAGACCTCGGACTAGCGGGGGTAGAGATACGCAGTATTTT.

The chain employs TRBV11-2 and TRBJ2-6; D not resolved. The CDR3 contains 17 residues. Trimming took 5 bases from V and 0 from J, leaving 14 bases between them. Germline V lookup: CDR1 SGHAT, CDR2 FQNNGV. The chain's CDR3 is CASSRLGPRSGANVLTF. The CDR3 DNA follows: TGTGCCAGCAGCCGTCTTGGCCCCCGCTCTGGGGCCAACGTCCTGACTTTC.

This clone was detected only once. This rearrangement joins TRBV4-2 to TRBJ2-1; 9 nucleotides line up with TRBD2. The CDR3 length is 17 residues. CDR1 is LGHNA, CDR2 YNFKEQ, per germline. Trimming removed 0 bases from V and 4 bases from J; junction bases left unmatched: 7. Written as DNA, the CDR3 is TGTGCCAGCAGCCAAGAGCTAGCGGGGACCGCTTACAATGAGCAGTTCTTC. Its translation: CASSQELAGTAYNEQFF.

The chain uses TRBV30 and TRBJ2-1; D is perhaps TRBD1 (6 bases). This CDR3 has 15 amino acids. Germline CDR1 GTSNPN, CDR2 SVGIG (reference sequence). The V end lost 0 bases, the J end lost 4 bases, and 13 bases lay between the germline ends. CDR3 sequence (DNA): TGTGCCTGGAGTGTACGTAGGACAGTGTACAATGAGCAGTTCTTC. Its protein product is CAWSVRRTVYNEQFF.

The chain recombines TRBV3-1 (or the pseudogene TRBV3-2) with TRBJ1-6; D is unclear. The CDR3 extends over 16 amino acids. The germline gives CDR1 LGHDT, CDR2 YNNKEL (reference sequence). Trimming removed 1 base at V and 8 bases at J, with 15 bases between. The CDR3 spells CASSQAAGKDDSPLHF. As DNA, the CDR3 is TGTGCCAGCAGCCAAGCGGCAGGAAAAGATGATTCACCCCTCCACTTT.

V is TRBV6-2 or TRBV6-3 and J is TRBJ1-1; D not resolved. Germline CDR1 MNHEY, CDR2 SVGEGT. This CDR3 region has 14 residues. V was clipped by 2 bases and J by 2 bases, with 9 bases between them. The CDR3 DNA follows: TGTGCCAGCAGTTACATCCCAGGTAACACTGAAGCTTTCTTT. Encoded protein: CASSYIPGNTEAFF.

This clone has a single count. The chain carries TRBV5-1 and TRBJ1-2; 7 bases line up with TRBD1. The CDR3 contains 14 residues. Germline V gives CDR1 SGHRS, CDR2 YFSETQ. The V gene end was trimmed by 4 bases and the J gene end by 8 bases; junction bases not matched to a gene: 11. CDR3 bases: TGCGCCAGCAGCCTCCAGACAGGGCGGCGGGGCTACACCTTC. Amino acids: CASSLQTGRRGYTF. The entire variable domain, with the rest obtained from reference TRBV5-1 and TRBJ1-2, is as follows: KAGVTQTPRYLIKTRGQQVTLSCSPISGHRSVSWYQQTPGQGLQFLFEYFSETQRNKGNFPGRFSGRQFSNSRSEMNVSTLELGDSALYLCASSLQTGRRGYTFGSGTRLTVV.

CDR3 DNA sequence: TGTGCCAGCAGCTTGCCCCGGGTGGGTTTGGCCACCGGGGAGCTGTTTTTT. Protein: CASSLPRVGLATGELFF. The V and J genes are TRBV5-8 and TRBJ2-2; D not certain. Germline V gene sequence: CDR1 SGHTS, CDR2 YDEGEE. This CDR3 region has 17 residues. V was pared by 1 base and J by 4 bases, with 17 bases between. Supplemented by reference TRBV5-8 and TRBJ2-2, the full variable domain reads EAGVTQSPTHLIKTRGQQATLRCSPISGHTSVYWYQQALGLGLQFLLWYDEGEERNRGNFPPRFSGRQFPNYSSELNVNALELEDSALYLCASSLPRVGLATGELFFGEGSRLTVL.

The V call is TRBV6-5, the J call TRBJ2-1, with 8 bases lining up with TRBD1. Germline V lookup: CDR1 MNHEY, CDR2 SVGAGI. The CDR3 consists of 14 residues. Losses at the gene ends were 4 bases for V and 10 bases for J; bases not matched to a gene: 9. This chain's CDR3 is CASSSQGGTGEQFF. The CDR3 coding sequence is TGTGCCAGCAGTTCCCAAGGGGGGACAGGCGAGCAGTTCTTC.

V and J are TRBV7-2 and TRBJ2-5, with 9 bases identical to TRBD2. CDR3 length: 13 residues. Unmatched junction bases numbered 5, after V lost 3 bases and J lost 9 bases. Germline-derived CDR1 and CDR2 are SGHTA and FQGNSA. Here the CDR3 reads CASSFRRGGSQYF. CDR3 in DNA: TGTGCCAGCAGCTTTCGGCGGGGGGGTTCCCAGTACTTC.

The chain couples TRBV6-2 or TRBV6-3 to TRBJ2-6; D not certain. CDR3 size: 17 residues. Trimming cost V 3 bases and J 2 bases, with 14 bases left between them. CDR1 and CDR2 from the germline V gene are MNHEY and SVGEGT. CDR3 sequence reads: CASSYGGSIAGANVLTF. The CDR3 bases are TGTGCCAGCAGTTATGGTGGCAGTATTGCTGGGGCCAACGTCCTGACTTTC.